The 18 T cell receptor beta chains reported below all come from one sample, sequenced in a study of OX40 agonist ivuxolimab in advanced cancers. This table comes from immunoSEQ multiplex PCR, and its TCRdb copy is limited to in-frame clones, with some not included. The sample lists tens of thousands of clones, 90% to 95% occurring once. Sequenced here: CD4+ or CD8+ T cells sorted from blood, sampled in a trial of the OX40 agonist ivuxolimab. These receptors originate from an adult with an advanced solid tumor such as melanoma, head and neck, liver or kidney cancer.

The table lists this clone with a count of one. J is TRBJ1-5 and V is TRBV30; possible D gene TRBD1, 5 bases. This CDR3 region has 15 residues. CDR1 and CDR2 (germline): GTSNPN, SVGIG (reference sequence). The V end lost 1 base, the J end lost 8 bases, and 18 bases lay between the germline ends. The CDR3 coding sequence is TGTGCCTGGAGTGACCCGACAGAGTTTATGGAGCCCCAGCATTTT. This gives the protein CAWSDPTEFMEPQHF. Together with reference TRBV30 and TRBJ1-5, the CDR3 gives the full variable domain: SQTIHQWPATLVQPVGSPLSLECTVEGTSNPNLYWYRQAAGRGLQLLFYSVGIGQISSEVPQNLSASRPQDRQFILSSKKLLLSDSGFYLCAWSDPTEFMEPQHFGDGTRLSIL.

This clone was seen just once. J is TRBJ2-2 and V is TRBV11-2, with 8 bases matching TRBD2. The CDR3 length is 13 residues. Germline V gene lookup returns CDR1 SGHAT and CDR2 FQNNGV. The V and J ends lost 6 bases and 7 bases, in that order; junction bases with no gene match: 4. The CDR3 DNA follows: TGTGCCAGCAGAACTAGCGGCATCGGGGAGCTGTTTTTT. Amino acids: CASRTSGIGELFF. Combining the CDR3 with reference TRBV11-2 and TRBJ2-2 gives the whole variable domain EAGVAQSPRYKIIEKRQSVAFWCNPISGHATLYWYQQILGQGPKLLIQFQNNGVVDDSQLPKDRFSAERLKGVDSTLKIQPAKLEDSAVYLCASRTSGIGELFFGEGSRLTVL.

This clone was observed a handful of times. The chain carries TRBV28 and TRBJ2-1; D not resolved. The CDR3 is 14 amino acids. The V end lost 5 bases, the J end lost 5 bases, and 13 bases lay between the germline ends. The germline gives CDR1 MDHEN, CDR2 SYDVKM. The CDR3 region is CASSTHSPDNEQFF. The CDR3, as DNA: TGTGCCAGCAGTACCCACAGCCCTGACAATGAGCAGTTCTTC.

The rearrangement joins TRBV27 to TRBJ2-7, with TRBD1 matching 8 bases. There are 14 residues in the CDR3. Germline CDR1 and CDR2: MNHEY and SMNVEV (reference sequence). Trimming at V came to 3 bases and at J to 6 bases, leaving 7 bases not matched to a gene. The CDR3 sequence: CASSLAQGAAEQYF. The CDR3 region has the DNA TGTGCCAGCAGTTTGGCGCAGGGGGCGGCCGAGCAGTACTTC.

The chain combines TRBV11-2 with TRBJ2-1, with 10 bases lining up with TRBD1. Unmatched junction bases numbered 0, after V lost 1 base and J lost 6 bases. CDR3 length equals 14 residues. The germline gives CDR1 SGHAT, CDR2 FQNNGV. CDR3 nucleotide sequence: TGTGCCAGCAGCTTAGGGACAGGGGGCAATGAGCAGTTCTTC. Translated: CASSLGTGGNEQFF.

The J gene is TRBJ2-2, the V gene TRBV15; TRBD2 aligns across 11 bases. Looked up from germline, CDR1 is LNHNV and CDR2 is YYDKDF (reference sequence). V dropped 4 bases and J dropped 1; count of bases not matched to a gene: 2. The CDR3 runs to 16 residues. The CDR3 here is CATSKGLAGNTGELFF. As DNA, the CDR3 is TGTGCCACCAGCAAAGGACTAGCGGGGAACACCGGGGAGCTGTTTTTT.

The V gene is TRBV2, the J gene TRBJ1-1; D is uncertain. The V end lost 6 bases, the J end lost 0 bases, and 14 bases lay between the germline ends. The CDR3 extends over 15 amino acids. Germline CDR1 SNHLY, CDR2 FYNNEI. In nucleotides, the CDR3 is TGTGCCAGCAGGGTAACCGACCGGCTGAACACTGAAGCTTTCTTT. It codes for CASRVTDRLNTEAFF.

This rearrangement joins TRBV28 to TRBJ2-2, with D perhaps TRBD1 (6 bases). Germline CDR1 reads MDHEN; CDR2 reads SYDVKM. CDR3 length: 15 amino acids. V was trimmed by 3 bases and J by 7 bases, leaving 15 bases between them. The CDR3 DNA follows: TGTGCCAGCAGTTTCACGACAGGATCGAACGGGGAGCTGTTTTTT. It codes for CASSFTTGSNGELFF.

The chain couples TRBV4-3 to TRBJ2-5; TRBD1 might be the D (6 bases). The V gene lost 3 bases and the J gene lost 5 bases, with 16 bases spanning the gap. CDR1 and CDR2 (germline): LGHNA, YSLEER. The CDR3 is 15 amino acids. Here the CDR3 reads CASSQLTGTPETQYF. CDR3 nucleotide sequence: TGCGCCAGCAGCCAGCTAACCGGGACACCGGAGACCCAGTACTTC.

This chain uses TRBV6-1 with TRBJ2-3; tentatively, D is TRBD1 (7 bases). The V gene lost 0 bases and the J gene lost 5 bases, with 18 bases spanning the gap. The length of the CDR3 is 17 residues. From germline, CDR1 is MNHNS and CDR2 SASEGT. The CDR3 coding sequence is TGTGCCAGCAGTGAAGCGCGCGGGGAAGGGGGCATAGATACGCAGTATTTT. The encoded protein is CASSEARGEGGIDTQYF.

The rearrangement uses TRBV7-3 and TRBJ2-1; tentative D call: TRBD2 (6 bases). The germline gives CDR1 SGHTA, CDR2 FQGTGA. The germline V and J ends were trimmed by 2 bases and 6 bases, with 23 bases remaining between them. There are 18 residues in the CDR3. CDR3 sequence reads: CASSLGGGVGESANEQFF. As DNA, the CDR3 is TGTGCCAGCAGCTTAGGTGGCGGGGTTGGGGAGTCGGCCAATGAGCAGTTCTTC.

The chain joins TRBV6-5 to TRBJ2-7; D might be TRBD1 or TRBD2, each matching 5 bases. Germline CDR1 is MNHEY and CDR2 is SVGAGI. Between the trimmed V and J ends, which lost 2 bases and 0 bases, there was a span of 8 bases. This CDR3 region has 14 residues. This CDR3 reads CASSYGGYSYEQYF. The CDR3 nucleotides are TGTGCCAGCAGTTACGGGGGTTACTCCTACGAGCAGTACTTC.

The chain links TRBV6-5 to TRBJ2-1; D may be TRBD2 (6 bases). V gave up 5 bases and J gave up 7 bases, with 18 bases separating them. CDR3 length: 15 residues. The germline CDR1 and CDR2 sequences are MNHEY and SVGAGI. The CDR3 coding sequence is TGTGCCAGCAGTCTAGAGGAGGGAACGCAAAATGAGCAGTTCTTC. Its protein product is CASSLEEGTQNEQFF.

This CDR3 is CASSVKGGTDTQYF. The CDR3 DNA reads as TGTGCCAGCAGTGTTAAAGGGGGCACAGATACGCAGTATTTT. The J gene is TRBJ2-3, the V gene TRBV6-4; D is perhaps TRBD1 (5 bases). CDR1 MRHNA and CDR2 SNTAGT come from the germline V gene. V was pared by 4 bases and J by 1 base, with 9 bases between. The CDR3 extends over 14 amino acids.

This chain uses TRBV4-3 with TRBJ2-2, with a tentative D call TRBD2 (5 bases). Germline V gene data show CDR1 as LGHNA and CDR2 as YSLEER. The germline V and J ends were trimmed by 0 bases and 4 bases, with 9 bases remaining between them. There are 15 residues in the CDR3. CDR3: CASSQDPAVTGELFF. CDR3 coding DNA: TGCGCCAGCAGCCAAGATCCAGCGGTCACCGGGGAGCTGTTTTTT.

The chain has TRBV10-3 and TRBJ2-7, with D hard to call. The length of the CDR3 is 14 residues. Germline loops: CDR1 ENHRY, CDR2 SYGVKD. The V and J ends lost 0 bases and 3 bases respectively, with 9 bases between them. Here the CDR3 DNA reads TGTGCCATCAGTGAGTCGACGACTGGCTACGAGCAGTACTTC. Its translation is CAISESTTGYEQYF.

The chain is built from TRBV28 and TRBJ1-4; no definite D call. V was clipped by 6 bases and J by 8 bases, with 25 bases between them. The CDR3 runs 17 residues. Per germline, CDR1 MDHEN and CDR2 SYDVKM. The CDR3 spells CASSLSGSLSGWEKLFF. In DNA form, the CDR3 reads TGTGCCAGCAGCCTCTCGGGATCCCTGAGCGGTTGGGAAAAACTGTTTTTT.

The chain couples TRBV4-1 to TRBJ1-6; a weak D match, TRBD1 (6 bases). The V and J ends lost 0 bases and 10 bases respectively, with 13 bases between them. The germline V gene encodes CDR1 MGHRA and CDR2 YSYEKL. The CDR3 is made up of 15 amino acids. CDR3 in amino acids: CASSQEQGLTSPLHF. The DNA for the CDR3 is TGCGCCAGCAGCCAAGAACAGGGACTGACCTCACCCCTCCACTTT.